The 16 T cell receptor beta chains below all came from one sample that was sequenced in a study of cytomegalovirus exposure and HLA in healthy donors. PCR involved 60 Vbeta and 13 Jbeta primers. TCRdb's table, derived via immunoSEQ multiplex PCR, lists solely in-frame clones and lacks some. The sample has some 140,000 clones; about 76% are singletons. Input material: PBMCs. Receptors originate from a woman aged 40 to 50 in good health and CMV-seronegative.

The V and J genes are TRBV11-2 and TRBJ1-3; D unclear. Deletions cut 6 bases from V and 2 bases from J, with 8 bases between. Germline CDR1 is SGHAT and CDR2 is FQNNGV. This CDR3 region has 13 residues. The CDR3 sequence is CASRQTAGNTIYF. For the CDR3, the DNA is TGTGCCAGCAGACAAACCGCTGGAAACACCATATATTTT.

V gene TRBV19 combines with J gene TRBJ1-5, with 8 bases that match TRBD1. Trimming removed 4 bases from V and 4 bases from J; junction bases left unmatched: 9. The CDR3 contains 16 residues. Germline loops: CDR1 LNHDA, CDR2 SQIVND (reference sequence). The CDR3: CASSKSGGERNQPQHF. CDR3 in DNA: TGTGCCAGTAGTAAATCAGGGGGCGAGCGTAATCAGCCCCAGCATTTT.

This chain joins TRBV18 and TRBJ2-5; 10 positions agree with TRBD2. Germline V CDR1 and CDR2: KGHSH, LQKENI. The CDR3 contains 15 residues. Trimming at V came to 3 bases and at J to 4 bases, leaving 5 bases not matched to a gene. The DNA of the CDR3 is TGTGCCAGCTCACCTCTCCGGACTAGCGGAGAGACCCAGTACTTC. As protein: CASSPLRTSGETQYF. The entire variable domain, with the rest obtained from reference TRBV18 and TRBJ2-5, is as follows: NAGVMQNPRHLVRRRGQEARLRCSPMKGHSHVYWYRQLPEEGLKFMVYLQKENIIDESGMPKERFSAEFPKEGPSILRIQQVVRGDSAAYFCASSPLRTSGETQYFGPGTRLLVL.

The CDR3 region is CASSPGSSGYTF. In nucleotides, the CDR3 is TGTGCCAGCAGCCCGGGGAGTAGCGGCTACACCTTC. The V gene is TRBV11-2, the J gene TRBJ1-2; D remains unclear. CDR1 and CDR2 from the germline V gene are SGHAT and FQNNGV. This CDR3 is built from 12 residues. Deletions cut 5 bases from V and 8 bases from J, with 12 bases between.

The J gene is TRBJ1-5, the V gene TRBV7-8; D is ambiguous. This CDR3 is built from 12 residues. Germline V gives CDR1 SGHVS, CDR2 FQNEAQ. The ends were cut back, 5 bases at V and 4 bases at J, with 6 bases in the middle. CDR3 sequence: CASSPINQPQHF. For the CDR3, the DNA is TGTGCCAGCAGCCCCATTAATCAGCCCCAGCATTTT.

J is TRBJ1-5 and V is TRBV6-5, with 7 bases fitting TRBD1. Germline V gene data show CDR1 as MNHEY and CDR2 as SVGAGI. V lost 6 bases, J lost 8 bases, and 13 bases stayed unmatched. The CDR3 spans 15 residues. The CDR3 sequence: CASSEQPGGIKPQHF. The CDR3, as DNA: TGTGCCAGCAGCGAACAACCAGGGGGAATCAAGCCCCAGCATTTT.

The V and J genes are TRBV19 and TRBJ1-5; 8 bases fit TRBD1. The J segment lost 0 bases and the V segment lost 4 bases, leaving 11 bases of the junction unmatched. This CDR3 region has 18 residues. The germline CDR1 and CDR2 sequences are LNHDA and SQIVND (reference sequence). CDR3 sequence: CASSSGQGPWYSNQPQHF. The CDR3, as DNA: TGTGCCAGTAGTAGCGGACAGGGCCCATGGTATAGCAATCAGCCCCAGCATTTT.

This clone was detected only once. As DNA, the CDR3 is TGCGCCAGCAGCCAAGTCGTCCCCTCGAACACCCTCCATGAGCAGTTCTTC. Its protein is CASSQVVPSNTLHEQFF. J is TRBJ2-1 and V is TRBV4-3, with D hard to call. The CDR3 sequence is 17 residues long. V was cut by 1 base and J by 8 bases, with 21 bases left in between. Germline CDR1 reads LGHNA; CDR2 reads YSLEER.

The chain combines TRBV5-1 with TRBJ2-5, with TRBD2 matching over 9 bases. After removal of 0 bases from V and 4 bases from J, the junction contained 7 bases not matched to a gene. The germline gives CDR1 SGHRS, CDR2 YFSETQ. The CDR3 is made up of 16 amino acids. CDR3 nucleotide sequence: TGCGCCAGCAGCTTGGCGGCGGGGGGGCGATCAGAGACCCAGTACTTC. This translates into CASSLAAGGRSETQYF.

The CDR3 is CASSIPGETEAFF. The CDR3 bases are TGCGCCAGCAGCATCCCAGGGGAAACTGAAGCTTTCTTT. This sequence joins TRBV5-1 and TRBJ1-1; D might be TRBD1 (6 bases). The CDR3 covers 13 residues. With 4 bases removed from V and 5 bases from J, the gap between germline ends came to 12 bases. Germline V gene data show CDR1 as SGHRS and CDR2 as YFSETQ.

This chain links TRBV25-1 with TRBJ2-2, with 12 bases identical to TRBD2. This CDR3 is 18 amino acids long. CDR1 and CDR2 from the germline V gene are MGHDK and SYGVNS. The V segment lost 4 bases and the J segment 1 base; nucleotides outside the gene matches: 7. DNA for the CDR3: TGTGCCAGCAGTGCGTTACCGGGACTAGCGGGGAACACCGGGGAGCTGTTTTTT. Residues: CASSALPGLAGNTGELFF.

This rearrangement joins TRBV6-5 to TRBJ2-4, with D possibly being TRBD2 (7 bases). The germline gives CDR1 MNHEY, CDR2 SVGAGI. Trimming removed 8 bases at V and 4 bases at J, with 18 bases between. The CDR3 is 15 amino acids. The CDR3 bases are TGTGCCAGCTCCAAGGGGGGGGAGATTAAAAACATTCAGTACTTC. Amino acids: CASSKGGEIKNIQYF.

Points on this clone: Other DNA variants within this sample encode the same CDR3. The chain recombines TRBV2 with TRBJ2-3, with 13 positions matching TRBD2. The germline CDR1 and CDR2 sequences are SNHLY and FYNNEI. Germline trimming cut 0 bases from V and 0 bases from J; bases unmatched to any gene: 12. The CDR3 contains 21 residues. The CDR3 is CASSEALWTSGGHLSTDTQYF. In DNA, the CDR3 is TGTGCCAGCAGTGAAGCGCTTTGGACTAGCGGGGGCCACCTAAGCACAGATACGCAGTATTTT.

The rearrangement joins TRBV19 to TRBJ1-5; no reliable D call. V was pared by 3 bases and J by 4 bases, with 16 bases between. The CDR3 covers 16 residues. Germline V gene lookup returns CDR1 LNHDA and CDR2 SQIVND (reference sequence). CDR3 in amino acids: CASSMSEVSLNQPQHF. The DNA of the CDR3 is TGTGCCAGTAGTATGAGTGAGGTATCCCTTAATCAGCCCCAGCATTTT.

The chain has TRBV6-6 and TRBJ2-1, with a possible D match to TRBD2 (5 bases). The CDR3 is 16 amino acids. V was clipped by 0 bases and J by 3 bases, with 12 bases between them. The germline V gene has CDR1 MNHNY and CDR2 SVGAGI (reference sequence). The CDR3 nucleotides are TGTGCCAGCAGTTACTCCGCCCGGGGATTCTACAATGAGCAGTTCTTC. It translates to CASSYSARGFYNEQFF.

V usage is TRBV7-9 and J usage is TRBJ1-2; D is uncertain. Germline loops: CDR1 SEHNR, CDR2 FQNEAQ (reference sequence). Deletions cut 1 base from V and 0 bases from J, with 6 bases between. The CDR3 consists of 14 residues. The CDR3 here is CASSLVTANYGYTF. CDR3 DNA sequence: TGTGCCAGCAGCTTAGTAACAGCTAACTATGGCTACACCTTC.